These T cell receptor beta chains were read from a single sample in a study of human T cells and chemical hapten exposure. Using its own MiXCR run on the RACE reads, TCRdb lists one record per CDR3 protein. This sample has about 82,000 distinct CDR3 sequences, with about 8.7% found just once. The sample consisted of whole blood. All receptors come from a male donor in good health. Some clones in this sample may be carry-over from other donors' samples. The conserved cysteine and the conserved F or W are not part of the CDR3 here. D genes are given only for firm matches.

V,J,D,CDR3
TRBV12-5,TRBJ1-1,-,ASGIGGLGTEAF
TRBV5-1,TRBJ2-3,-,ASVLLAADTQY
TRBV6-2/TRBV6-3,TRBJ2-2,-,ASSYSPGSGTGELF
TRBV30,TRBJ1-2,-,AWSVLLGYGYT
TRBV12-5,TRBJ2-6,-,ASGLVLSGANVLT
TRBV4-3,TRBJ1-6,-,ASSQDGRRAANSPLH
TRBV20-1,TRBJ1-4,-,SARDHGTRDLNEKLF
TRBV20-1,TRBJ2-7,TRBD1,SARDWGQGYEQY
TRBV7-2,TRBJ1-2,-,ASSLGRWLVNYGYT
TRBV28,TRBJ2-7,-,ASSLTGLAYEQY
TRBV2,TRBJ2-5,-,ASSRPADSQETQY
TRBV6-2/TRBV6-3,TRBJ2-7,-,ASSYSRDGNPYEQY
TRBV12-3/TRBV12-4,TRBJ1-1,-,ASSPRTGTFEAF
TRBV27,TRBJ2-7,-,ASSSGDRAGVRY
TRBV29-1,TRBJ1-1,-,SVEDGGNTEAF
TRBV7-9,TRBJ1-5,-,ASSPPGVAPNQPQH
TRBV7-2,TRBJ2-7,-,ASSTSQALRYEQY
TRBV12-3/TRBV12-4,TRBJ2-7,TRBD2,ASSRPGLAGFSYEQY
TRBV27,TRBJ2-1,TRBD2,ASRPGLAFYNEQF
TRBV27,TRBJ2-7,-,ASSLSGRGKFYEQY
TRBV7-9,TRBJ1-5,-,ASSAGTPGSNQPQH
TRBV16,TRBJ2-3,-,ASSQTPGVTDTQY
TRBV6-5,TRBJ1-3,TRBD1,ASSRPGQGNTIY
TRBV5-1,TRBJ1-1,-,ASSPGTAPEAF
TRBV13,TRBJ2-1,TRBD2,ASSLVGLLGTSGRFPYNEQF
TRBV12-3/TRBV12-4,TRBJ1-5,TRBD1,ASSETGQQH
TRBV5-5,TRBJ2-5,TRBD2,ASSALAFQETQY
TRBV29-1,TRBJ2-7,-,SVGYLGQVHYEQY
TRBV29-1,TRBJ1-1,-,SVGQSLNTEAF
TRBV5-6,TRBJ1-6,-,ASSLFQGTYNSPLH
TRBV7-9,TRBJ1-2,-,ASSLPGTVFYGYT
TRBV7-9,TRBJ1-3,-,ASSPVSGVLSGNTIY
TRBV4-3,TRBJ2-5,TRBD1,ASSPWTGPVGKETQY
TRBV7-6,TRBJ2-5,TRBD1,ASSLGGTDQETQY
TRBV9,TRBJ2-7,-,ASSGGEDNSYEQY
TRBV27,TRBJ1-6,-,ASSPWTANSPLH
TRBV10-3,TRBJ2-3,-,ATKAEGRSTDTQY
TRBV27,TRBJ2-7,TRBD2,ASSLGASGSSYEQY
TRBV6-1,TRBJ2-1,TRBD2,ASSELGLGVEF
TRBV6-6,TRBJ1-3,-,ASSYPYHHAGNTIY
TRBV4-2,TRBJ2-7,TRBD1,ASSQNSRGLVQEQY
TRBV7-6,TRBJ2-3,TRBD2,ASSLEVAGVRTQY
TRBV2,TRBJ1-5,TRBD1,ASSENRGGQPQH
TRBV6-2/TRBV6-3,TRBJ1-1,TRBD1,ASRRTGRTEAF
TRBV3-1,TRBJ2-3,TRBD2,ASSQDFIAGGTTDTQY
TRBV4-1,TRBJ1-1,-,ASSQDGQNTEAF
TRBV18,TRBJ1-1,-,ASSPPENTEAF
TRBV29-1,TRBJ2-2,TRBD1,SSQGLTGELF
TRBV29-1,TRBJ2-1,-,SADNEQF
TRBV10-3,TRBJ1-6,-,AIRQNNSPLH
TRBV23-1,TRBJ2-5,-,ASSHGLETQETQY
TRBV11-2,TRBJ2-7,TRBD1,ASSLARGTFYEQY
TRBV6-5,TRBJ1-1,-,ASREPTLLKAF
TRBV5-4,TRBJ1-3,-,ASSSGPSSGNTIY